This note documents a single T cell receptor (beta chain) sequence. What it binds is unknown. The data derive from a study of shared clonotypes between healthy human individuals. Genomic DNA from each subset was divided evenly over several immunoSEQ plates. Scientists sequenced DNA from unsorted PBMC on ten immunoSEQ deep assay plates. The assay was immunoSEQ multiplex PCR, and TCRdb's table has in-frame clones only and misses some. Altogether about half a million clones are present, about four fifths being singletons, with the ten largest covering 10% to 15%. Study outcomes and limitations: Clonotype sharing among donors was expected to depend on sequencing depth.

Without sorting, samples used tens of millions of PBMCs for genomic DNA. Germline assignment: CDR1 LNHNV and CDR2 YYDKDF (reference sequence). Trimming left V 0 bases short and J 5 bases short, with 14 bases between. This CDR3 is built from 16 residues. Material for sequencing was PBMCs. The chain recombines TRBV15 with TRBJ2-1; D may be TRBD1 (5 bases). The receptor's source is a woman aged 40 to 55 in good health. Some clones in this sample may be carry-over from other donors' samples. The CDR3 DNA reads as TGTGCCACCAGCAGAGACCTAGACAGAAGAGACAATGAGCAGTTCTTC. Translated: CATSRDLDRRDNEQFF.